A selection of T cell receptor beta chains follows, all from one sample in a study of spatial heterogeneity in lung cancer. Via MiXCR, TCRdb re-called the 5' RACE reads, giving one row per CDR3 protein. The sample lists roughly 91,000 distinct CDR3 sequences, about 20% seen once, with roughly 6% in the top ten. Sample: PBMCs, taken at surgery. All receptors come from a male donor with early-stage non-small cell lung cancer. The CDR3 runs from the conserved cysteine through the conserved F or W. Each record gives: V gene, J gene, clone size, D gene, CDR3 DNA, CDR3 protein. D genes are given only for firm matches. The size of a clone is reported for some rows only, either as once, few or many, or as a class for expanded clones.

TRBV4-3	TRBJ1-6	many	NA	TGCGCCAGCAGCCAAGAGAGGGGCTCTAATTCACCCCTCCACTTT	CASSQERGSNSPLHF
TRBV28	TRBJ2-2	few	NA	TGTGCCAGCAGTTTCCCCAGGGGAAACACCGGGGAGCTGTTTTTT	CASSFPRGNTGELFF
TRBV28	TRBJ1-1	few	NA	TGTGCCAGCACCAAGGGACCGAACACTGAAGCTTTCTTT	CASTKGPNTEAFF
TRBV6-2/TRBV6-3	TRBJ2-1	NA	NA	TGTGCCAGCAGTTACTTTGGGGATGAGCAGTTCTTC	CASSYFGDEQFF
TRBV20-1	TRBJ2-7	NA	NA	TGCAGTGCTAGAGAGGGGGCCCCAGGCGAGCAGTACTTC	CSAREGAPGEQYF
TRBV3-1	TRBJ2-7	few	TRBD1	TGTGCCAGCAGCTTCGGCAGGGGGTACTCCTACGAGCAGTACTTC	CASSFGRGYSYEQYF
TRBV11-1	TRBJ1-1	few	NA	TGTGCCAGCAGCTATTTCGAACGTGAAGCTTTCTTT	CASSYFEREAFF
TRBV29-1	TRBJ2-3	NA	TRBD1	TGCAGCGTTACCGATACAGGGGGTCGGGCAGATACGCAGTATTTT	CSVTDTGGRADTQYF
TRBV12-3/TRBV12-4	TRBJ1-4	NA	NA	TGTGCCAGCAGTTTAGTTCTGGTGGGGGAAAAACTGTTTTTT	CASSLVLVGEKLFF
TRBV3-1	TRBJ2-7	many	NA	TGTGCCAGCAGCCAAGAGGCGCACGAGCAGTACTTC	CASSQEAHEQYF
TRBV7-3	TRBJ1-1	few	NA	TGTGCCAGCAGCTTAAGCAGGGTGACTGAAGCTTTCTTT	CASSLSRVTEAFF
TRBV3-2	TRBJ2-2	NA	NA	TGTGCCAGCAGCCCAGGACAGGGGCGTTCCACCGGGGAGCTGTTTTTT	CASSPGQGRSTGELFF
TRBV7-9	TRBJ2-2	NA	NA	TGTGCCAGCAGCTTAAATGCGGGCCATGACGGGGAGCTGTTTTTT	CASSLNAGHDGELFF
TRBV5-6	TRBJ1-4	NA	NA	TGTGCCAGCAGCGACGACACAGGGTCCAATGAAAAACTGTTTTTT	CASSDDTGSNEKLFF
TRBV5-1	TRBJ2-5	few	NA	TGCGCCAGCAGCTTGGTGTCGGGACGGGAGACCCAGTACTTC	CASSLVSGRETQYF
TRBV11-2	TRBJ2-1	few	TRBD2	TGTGCCAGCAGCTTAGATTCGGCTAGCGGATCCTACAATGAGCAGTTCTTC	CASSLDSASGSYNEQFF
TRBV7-3	TRBJ2-3	few	TRBD1	TGTGCCAGCAGCTTAGGGGGACAGGGGATCACAGATACGCAGTATTTT	CASSLGGQGITDTQYF
TRBV28	TRBJ1-4	many	NA	TGTGCCAGCAGGCTGGCCGGGGTGGAAAAACTGTTTTTT	CASRLAGVEKLFF
TRBV5-1	TRBJ1-6	few	NA	TGCGCCAGCAGCTTGAACAGAAACAATTCACCCCTCCACTTT	CASSLNRNNSPLHF
TRBV28	TRBJ1-3	few	NA	TGTGCCAGCAGTTTTCGGCAGACCTCTGGAAACACCATATATTTT	CASSFRQTSGNTIYF
TRBV5-6	TRBJ2-5	many	TRBD2	TGTGCCAGCAGCTTGGATGGACCGGGGGGTCTTTCTTCGACCCAGTACTTC	CASSLDGPGGLSSTQYF